This is a list of T cell receptor beta chains from one sample in a study of T cells after yellow fever vaccination. TCRdb independently ran MiXCR on the 5' RACE reads; one entry per CDR3 protein. Of some 390,000 distinct CDR3 sequences in the sample, 15% to 20% were seen once. This specimen consisted of PBMCs, obtained before the yellow fever booster vaccination. Receptor source: a man younger than 30 who received the YFV17D yellow fever vaccine. CDR3s include the opening cysteine and the closing phenylalanine or tryptophan. Each record gives: clone size, CDR3 length, V gene, J gene, D gene, CDR3 DNA, CDR3 protein. D genes are given only for firm matches. Not all rows give a size; the values are once, few, many and, for expanded clones, a class.

>few|12|TRBV15|TRBJ2-4|-
TGTGCCACCAGAGGGGGGTTAAACATTCAGTACTTC
CATRGGLNIQYF
>-|15|TRBV20-1|TRBJ2-3|TRBD2
TGCAGTGCTCAAAAGCGGGGGAGTAGCACAGATACGCAGTATTTT
CSAQKRGSSTDTQYF
>-|11|TRBV7-9|TRBJ2-1|-
TGTGCCAGCATCGAAGTGGGAGAGCAGTTCTTC
CASIEVGEQFF
>-|15|TRBV6-2/TRBV6-3|TRBJ1-1|TRBD1
TGTGCCAGCAGTCGGGACAGGGGTGCTTATACTGAAGCTTTCTTT
CASSRDRGAYTEAFF
>-|16|TRBV7-2|TRBJ1-3|-
TGTGCCAGCAGCTTATTTTTGGGGCTTTCTGGAAACACCATATATTTT
CASSLFLGLSGNTIYF
>few|13|TRBV9|TRBJ1-5|-
TGTGCCAGCAGCGTAGATGGGAAACAGCCCCAGCATTTT
CASSVDGKQPQHF
>-|13|TRBV24-1|TRBJ2-3|TRBD1
TGTGCCACCAGGCAGGGGGCAGGAGATACGCAGTATTTT
CATRQGAGDTQYF
>few|17|TRBV6-2/TRBV6-3|TRBJ2-7|TRBD1
TGTGCCAGCAGTTACGGGAAGCGGGACAGGGTAACCTACGAGCAGTACTTC
CASSYGKRDRVTYEQYF
>few|16|TRBV6-5|TRBJ1-5|-
TGTGCCAGCAGTTCGCTGGCAGGATTTAGCAATCAGCCCCAGCATTTT
CASSSLAGFSNQPQHF
>-|13|TRBV7-6|TRBJ2-7|-
TGTGCCAGCAGCTTAGGGAAGCGCGGCGAGCAGTACTTC
CASSLGKRGEQYF
>-|16|TRBV3-1|TRBJ1-3|TRBD1
TGTGCCAGCAGCCAATCGGACAGGGGTGTCGGAAACACCATATATTTT
CASSQSDRGVGNTIYF
>few|12|TRBV29-1|TRBJ1-1|TRBD1
TGCAGCTTCAGGGGGAGAAACACTGAAGCTTTCTTT
CSFRGRNTEAFF
>few|12|TRBV24-1|TRBJ1-2|-
TGTGCCACCAGTGATGAGGGGATTCACTACACCTTC
CATSDEGIHYTF
>few|17|TRBV7-2|TRBJ2-5|TRBD2
TGTGCCGGGCGAGGACTAGCGGGGGGGCCACTCTCAGAGACCCAGTACTTC
CAGRGLAGGPLSETQYF
>-|15|TRBV5-4|TRBJ2-3|TRBD2
TGTGCCAGCAGCCCCCTGACTAGCGTGGCAGATACGCAGTATTTT
CASSPLTSVADTQYF
>few|14|TRBV20-1|TRBJ1-1|TRBD1
TGCAGTGCAACCGGGACAGGGGGCGGCACTGAAGCTTTCTTT
CSATGTGGGTEAFF